Detailed here is one T cell receptor (beta chain). Its target is unknown. At one end, the junction sequence differs from germline, possibly due to a read error. This sample was taken from a study of cytomegalovirus exposure and HLA in healthy donors. Use of 60 Vbeta and 13 Jbeta primers characterized the PCR. As handled by the study authors: An analysis that came later counted some 85 million unique TCR beta chains, around 12 million shared. The protocol was immunoSEQ multiplex PCR, while the TCRdb copy is restricted to in-frame clones and leaves out a portion. D and trimming come from the DNA, and the V and J calls and clone size come from that table. The sample holds fewer than 200,000 clones, around three quarters seen once. This CDR3 has 17 amino acids. CDR1 and CDR2 (germline): GTSNPN, SVGIG (reference sequence). Whole-study findings and limits: One variant, a missense change in DCLRE1C, was linked in a later analysis to TCR beta V- and J-gene trimming. Most subjects' HLA-A and HLA-B alleles were reportedly predicted from TCR beta sequences. There were reportedly fewer N-insertions in an Asian-associated ancestry cluster than the approximately 640-donor mean, in a later analysis.

This clonotype was sampled from a man aged 35-49 years in good health and CMV-seronegative. The V and J genes are TRBV30 and TRBJ1-2; 7 positions agree with TRBD1. What was sequenced was PBMCs. The CDR3 DNA follows: TGTGCCTGGGGTGTTTGGAGATCGACAGGGTCCAACTATGGCTACACCTTC. It encodes CAWGVWRSTGSNYGYTF.